One sample yielded the 2 T cell receptor beta chains listed below, sequenced in a study of T cell repertoires in cytomegalovirus infection. In TCRdb, the reads were re-called with MiXCR into one record per CDR3 protein. The data show hundreds of thousands of distinct CDR3 sequences, 33% seen once. These TCRs are of unknown antigen specificity. Sequencing was performed on cultured PBMCs, taken from culture after CMV antigen stimulation. The receptors derive from a human donor in good health (CMV status not recorded). Some clones in this sample may be carry-over from other donors' samples.

This chain links TRBV11-2 with TRBJ2-1; 7 nucleotides line up with TRBD2. The CDR3 spans 17 residues. With 5 bases clipped from V and 8 bases from J, the junction kept 18 bases outside the gene matches. Germline V gene sequence: CDR1 SGHAT, CDR2 FQNNGV. CDR3 sequence (DNA): TGTGCCAGCAGCCTTCCCCCTTTGGCGGGAGTCCCCCATGAGCAGTTCTTC. Translation gives CASSLPPLAGVPHEQFF.

The chain joins TRBV28 to TRBJ2-7; tentatively, D is TRBD1 (6 bases). V was pared by 6 bases and J by 0 bases, with 12 bases between. Germline-derived CDR1 and CDR2 are MDHEN and SYDVKM. This CDR3 comprises 14 residues. The CDR3 bases are TGTGCCAGCAGCCCGGGACACCCCTCCTACGAGCAGTACTTC. It yields the protein CASSPGHPSYEQYF.